This T cell receptor (beta chain) was sequenced for a study of cytomegalovirus exposure and HLA in healthy donors. Study-wide points: In a later analysis, at a false discovery rate of 0.05, 16,951 TCR beta sequences matched HLA alleles. Reportedly, fewer N-insertions than the approximately 680-donor mean appeared in an Asian-associated ancestry cluster in a later analysis.

A few counts support this clone. Its specificity is not known. In the PCR, 60 Vbeta and 13 Jbeta primers were used. Repertoires were generated with immunoSEQ multiplex PCR, while TCRdb's copy carries only in-frame clones and drops some. The sample contains about 120,000 clones, about two thirds of which appear only once. The CDR3 covers 14 residues. Germline CDR1 and CDR2: SGHDT and YYEEEE. Trimming removed 0 bases at V and 5 bases at J, with 11 bases between. Sequenced material: PBMCs. The TCR comes from a woman aged 40 to 50 in good health and CMV-seropositive. The chain combines TRBV5-6 with TRBJ1-2, with D perhaps TRBD1 (5 bases). In DNA form, the CDR3 reads TGTGCCAGCAGCTTGGTGGGTAGGGGTTATGGCTACACCTTC. Protein: CASSLVGRGYGYTF.